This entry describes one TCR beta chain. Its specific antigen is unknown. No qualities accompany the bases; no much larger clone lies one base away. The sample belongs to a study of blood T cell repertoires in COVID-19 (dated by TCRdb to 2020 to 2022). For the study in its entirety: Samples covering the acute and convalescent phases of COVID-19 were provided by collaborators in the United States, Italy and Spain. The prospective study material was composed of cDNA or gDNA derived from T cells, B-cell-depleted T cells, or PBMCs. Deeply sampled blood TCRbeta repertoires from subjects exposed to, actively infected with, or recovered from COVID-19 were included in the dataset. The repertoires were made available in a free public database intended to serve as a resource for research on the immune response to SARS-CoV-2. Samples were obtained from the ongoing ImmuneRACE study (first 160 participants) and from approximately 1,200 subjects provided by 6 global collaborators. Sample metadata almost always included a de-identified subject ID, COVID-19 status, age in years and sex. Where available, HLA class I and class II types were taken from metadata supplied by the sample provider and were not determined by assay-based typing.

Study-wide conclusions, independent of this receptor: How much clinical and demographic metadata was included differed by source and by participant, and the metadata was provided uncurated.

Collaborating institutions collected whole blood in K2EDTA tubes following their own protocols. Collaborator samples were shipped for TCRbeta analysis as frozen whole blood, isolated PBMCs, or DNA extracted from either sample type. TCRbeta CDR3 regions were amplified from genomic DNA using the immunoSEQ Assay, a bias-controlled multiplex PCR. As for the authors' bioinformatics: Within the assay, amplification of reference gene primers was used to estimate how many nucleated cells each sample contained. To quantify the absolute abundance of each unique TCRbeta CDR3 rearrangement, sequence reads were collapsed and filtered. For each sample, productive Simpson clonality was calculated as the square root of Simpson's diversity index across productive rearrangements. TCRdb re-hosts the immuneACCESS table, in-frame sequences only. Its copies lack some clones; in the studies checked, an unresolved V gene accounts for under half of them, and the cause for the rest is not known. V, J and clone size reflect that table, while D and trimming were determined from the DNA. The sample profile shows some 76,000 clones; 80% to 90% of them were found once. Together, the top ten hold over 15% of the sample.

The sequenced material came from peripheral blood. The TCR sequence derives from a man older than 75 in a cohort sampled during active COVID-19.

The CDR3 reads CASRKGSTEAFF. Read as DNA, the sequence is TGTGCCAGCAGGAAGGGGTCGACTGAAGCTTTCTTT. The chain is assembled from TRBV27 and TRBJ1-1; TRBD1 is perhaps the D gene, given 5 matching bases. The germline V gene (reference sequence) supplies CDR1 MNHEY and CDR2 SMNVEV. Relative to germline, V is 6 bases shorter and J is 5 bases shorter, with 10 bases between their ends. The CDR3 starts with the cysteine, ends with the phenylalanine, and has 12 residues. Just the 36-base CDR3 DNA is kept, in frame starting at base 1.